This TCR beta chain was captured in a study of CD8 T cells in Susac syndrome. Both CD4+ and CD8+ T cells were negatively isolated, and TEMRA cells underwent FACS enrichment. Reverse transcription of about 0.5 to 1 ug RNA was performed with random hexamers. With immunoSEQ multiplex PCR, TCR beta CDR3 was amplified across 54 Vbeta and 13 Jbeta. TCRdb reanalysed the immunoSEQ multiplex PCR reads using MiXCR and keeps one entry per CDR3 protein. The data show roughly 120,000 distinct CDR3 sequences, about 95% seen once. The CDR3 runs to 16 residues. Unmatched junction bases numbered 9, after V lost 3 bases and J lost 2 bases. The germline V gene encodes CDR1 SGDLS and CDR2 YYNGEE.

The sample consisted of CD4+ T cells from PBMCs. This rearrangement joins TRBV9 to TRBJ2-3, with TRBD2 identical over 7 bases. The receptor's source is a human donor with multiple sclerosis. The CDR3 sequence is CASSATSAPPTDTQYF. In nucleotides, the CDR3 is TGTGCCAGCAGCGCCACTAGCGCCCCCCCCACAGATACGCAGTATTTT.